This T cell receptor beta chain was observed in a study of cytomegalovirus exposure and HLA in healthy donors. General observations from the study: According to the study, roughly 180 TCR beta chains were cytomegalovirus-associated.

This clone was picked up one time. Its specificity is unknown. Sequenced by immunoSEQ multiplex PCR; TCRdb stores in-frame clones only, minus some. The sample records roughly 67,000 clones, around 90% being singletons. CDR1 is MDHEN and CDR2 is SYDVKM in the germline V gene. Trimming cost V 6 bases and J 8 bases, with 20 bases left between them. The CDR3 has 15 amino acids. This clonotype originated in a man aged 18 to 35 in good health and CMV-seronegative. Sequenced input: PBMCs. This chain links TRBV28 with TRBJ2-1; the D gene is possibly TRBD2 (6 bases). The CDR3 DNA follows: TGTGCCAGCAGACTTACGACTAGTTCTGCACATGAGCAGTTCTTC. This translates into CASRLTTSSAHEQFF.